This T cell receptor (beta chain) originates from a study of T-cell reconstitution after alpha-beta-depleted transplantation in children. General study findings and limits: Certain patients had high TCRbeta diversity at day 60, and it came from recipient T cells and thymic progenitors that survived.

For TCRbeta, the library was prepared with unique molecular identifiers. TCRdb analysed the PCR reads with MiXCR anew, one entry per CDR3 protein. The sample has 500,000 or so distinct CDR3 sequences, around 10% seen once. V shed 1 base, J shed 4 bases, and the junction held 15 bases outside the gene matches. CDR3 length: 19 amino acids. Germline loops: CDR1 SQVTM, CDR2 ANQGSEA. A remark on this clonotype: Antigen unknown.

This clonotype was sampled from a female patient aged 2-9 years who had a stem cell transplant for aplastic anemia, so the T cells may come from the graft donor. This chain connects TRBV29-1 to TRBJ2-7; 14 nucleotides agree with TRBD2. The sample here was PBMCs, mostly from graft donor cells, taken 180 days after TCRalphabeta/CD19-depleted stem cell transplant. The CDR3 region is CSVEGGQEPGLAGVYEQYF. CDR3 sequence (DNA): TGCAGCGTTGAAGGTGGGCAGGAGCCGGGACTAGCGGGAGTTTACGAGCAGTACTTC.